The sequence of this T cell receptor beta chain was determined in a study of blood T cell repertoires in COVID-19. For the study at large: Whether acute or convalescent, the COVID-19 samples came from the United States, Italy and Spain. Sample material is recorded as cDNA or gDNA derived from T cells, B-cell-depleted T cells, or PBMCs.

V shed 1 base, J shed 12 bases, and the junction held 4 bases outside the gene matches. Germline loops: CDR1 LNHNV, CDR2 YYDKDF (reference sequence). CDR3 length: 13 residues. Using immunoSEQ multiplex PCR, the repertoire was profiled, and TCRdb retains in-frame clones only, with some absent. The table includes 300,000 or so clones, more than 85% detected once. Membership in each cohort depended on participant-reported clinical history. The clonotype comes from a woman younger than 45 who had recovered from COVID-19. The rearrangement links TRBV15 to TRBJ2-3; TRBD2 aligns across 10 bases. Input material: PBMCs or T cells enriched from blood (not recorded which). CDR3 coding DNA: TGTGCCACCAGCAGAGGGGTAGCGGGGGGCCAGTATTTT. Encoded protein: CATSRGVAGGQYF.